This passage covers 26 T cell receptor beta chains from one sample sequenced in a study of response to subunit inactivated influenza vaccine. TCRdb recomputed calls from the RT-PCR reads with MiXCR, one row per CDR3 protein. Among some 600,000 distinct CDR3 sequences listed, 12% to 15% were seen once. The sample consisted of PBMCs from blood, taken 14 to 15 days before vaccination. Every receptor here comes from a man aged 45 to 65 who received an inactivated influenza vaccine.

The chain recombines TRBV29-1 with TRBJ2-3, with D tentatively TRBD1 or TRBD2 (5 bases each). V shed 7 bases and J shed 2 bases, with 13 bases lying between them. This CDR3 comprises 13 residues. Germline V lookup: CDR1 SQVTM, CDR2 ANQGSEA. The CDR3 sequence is CSAALGTTDTQYF. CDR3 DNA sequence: TGCAGCGCCGCATTGGGGACCACAGATACGCAGTATTTT.

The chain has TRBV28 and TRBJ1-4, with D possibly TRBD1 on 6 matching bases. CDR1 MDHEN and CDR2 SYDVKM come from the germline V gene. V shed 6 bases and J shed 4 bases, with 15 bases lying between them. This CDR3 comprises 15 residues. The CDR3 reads CASRGQGIGNEKLFF. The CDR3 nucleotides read TGTGCCAGCAGAGGGCAGGGGATCGGTAATGAAAAACTGTTTTTT. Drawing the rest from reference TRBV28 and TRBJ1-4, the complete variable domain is DVKVTQSSRYLVKRTGEKVFLECVQDMDHENMFWYRQDPGLGLRLIYFSYDVKMKEKGDIPEGYSVSREKKERFSLILESASTNQTSMYLCASRGQGIGNEKLFFGSGTQLSVL.

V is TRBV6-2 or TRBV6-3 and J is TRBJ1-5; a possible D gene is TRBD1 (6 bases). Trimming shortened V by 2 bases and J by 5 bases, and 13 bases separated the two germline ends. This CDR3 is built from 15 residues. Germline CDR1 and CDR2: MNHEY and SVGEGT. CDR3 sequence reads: CASSYTRQAHQPQHF. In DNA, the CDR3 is TGTGCCAGCAGTTACACTAGACAGGCCCATCAGCCCCAGCATTTT.

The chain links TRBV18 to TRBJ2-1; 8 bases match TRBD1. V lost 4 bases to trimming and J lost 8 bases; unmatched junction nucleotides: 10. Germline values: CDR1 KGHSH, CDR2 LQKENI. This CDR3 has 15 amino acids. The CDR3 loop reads CASSLGTGNLDEQFF. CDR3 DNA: TGTGCCAGCTCACTTGGGACAGGTAATCTCGATGAGCAGTTCTTC.

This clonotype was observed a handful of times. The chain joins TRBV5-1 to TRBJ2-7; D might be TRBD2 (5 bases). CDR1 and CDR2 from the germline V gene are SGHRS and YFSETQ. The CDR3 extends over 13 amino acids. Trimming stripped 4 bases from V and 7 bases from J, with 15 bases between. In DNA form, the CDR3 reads TGCGCCAGCAGCCCGGACCGACGAGGGGAGCAGTACTTC. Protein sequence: CASSPDRRGEQYF.

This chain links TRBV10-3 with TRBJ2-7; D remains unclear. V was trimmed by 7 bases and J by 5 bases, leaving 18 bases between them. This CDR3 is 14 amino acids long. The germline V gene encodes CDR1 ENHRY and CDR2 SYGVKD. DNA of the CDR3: TGTGCCATCAAGGAAGGGCCGGTCTTCCACGAGCAGTACTTC. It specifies CAIKEGPVFHEQYF.

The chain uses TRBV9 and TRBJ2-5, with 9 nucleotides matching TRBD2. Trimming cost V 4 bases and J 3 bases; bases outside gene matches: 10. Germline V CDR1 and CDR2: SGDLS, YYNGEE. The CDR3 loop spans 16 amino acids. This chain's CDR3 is CASSPPRASGEETQYF. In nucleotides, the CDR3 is TGTGCCAGCAGCCCCCCCCGGGCTAGCGGGGAAGAGACCCAGTACTTC.

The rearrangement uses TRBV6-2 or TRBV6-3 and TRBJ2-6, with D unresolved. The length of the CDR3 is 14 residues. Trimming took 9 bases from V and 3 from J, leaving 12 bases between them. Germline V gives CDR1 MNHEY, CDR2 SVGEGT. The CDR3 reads CASERYGGANVLTF. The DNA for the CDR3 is TGTGCCAGTGAAAGATACGGTGGGGCCAACGTCCTGACTTTC.

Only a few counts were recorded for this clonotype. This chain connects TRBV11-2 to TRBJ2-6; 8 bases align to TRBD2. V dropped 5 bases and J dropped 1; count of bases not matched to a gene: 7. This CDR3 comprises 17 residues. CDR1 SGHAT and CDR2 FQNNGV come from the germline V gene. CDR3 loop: CASSRGLARSGANVLTF. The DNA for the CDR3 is TGTGCCAGCAGCCGCGGACTAGCAAGGTCTGGGGCCAACGTCCTGACTTTC.

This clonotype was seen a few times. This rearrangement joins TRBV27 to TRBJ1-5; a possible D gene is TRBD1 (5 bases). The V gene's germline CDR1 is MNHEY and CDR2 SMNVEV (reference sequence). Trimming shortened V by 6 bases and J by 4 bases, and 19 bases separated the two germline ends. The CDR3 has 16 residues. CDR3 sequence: CASSGTKGVFNQPQHF. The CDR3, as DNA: TGTGCCAGCAGCGGAACTAAAGGGGTTTTTAATCAGCCCCAGCATTTT.

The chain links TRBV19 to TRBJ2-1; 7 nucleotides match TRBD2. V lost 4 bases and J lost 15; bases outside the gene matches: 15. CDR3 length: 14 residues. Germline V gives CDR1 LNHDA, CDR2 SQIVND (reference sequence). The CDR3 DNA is TGTGCCAGTAGTAGAGTGGGAGGGCCTGGGGTGTTGTTCTTC. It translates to CASSRVGGPGVLFF.

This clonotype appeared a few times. The DNA of the CDR3 is TGTGCCAGCAGCGTAGGGGCTGCCCGGGGGGAGACCCAGTACTTC. Residues: CASSVGAARGETQYF. The chain combines TRBV9 with TRBJ2-5; D possibly corresponds to TRBD2 (6 bases). The CDR3 runs 15 residues. V gave up 0 bases and J gave up 5 bases, with 14 bases separating them. Germline values: CDR1 SGDLS, CDR2 YYNGEE.

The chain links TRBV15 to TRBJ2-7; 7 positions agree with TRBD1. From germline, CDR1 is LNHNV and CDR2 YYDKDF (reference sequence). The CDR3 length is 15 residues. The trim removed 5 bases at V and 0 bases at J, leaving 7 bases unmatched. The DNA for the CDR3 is TGTGCCACCAGCCTTGACAGGGCATCCTCCTACGAGCAGTACTTC. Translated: CATSLDRASSYEQYF.

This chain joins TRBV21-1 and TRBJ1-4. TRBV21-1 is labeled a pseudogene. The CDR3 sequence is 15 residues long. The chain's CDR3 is CASSKVEKKNEKLFF. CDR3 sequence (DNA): TGTGCCAGCAGCAAAGTCGAGAAAAAGAATGAAAAACTGTTTTTT.

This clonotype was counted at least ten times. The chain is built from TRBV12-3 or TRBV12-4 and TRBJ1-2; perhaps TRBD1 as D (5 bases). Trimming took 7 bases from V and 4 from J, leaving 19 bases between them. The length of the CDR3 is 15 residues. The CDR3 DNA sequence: TGTGCCAGCACCCTAAGCCCAGGGTTGGTCTATGGCTACACCTTC. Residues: CASTLSPGLVYGYTF.

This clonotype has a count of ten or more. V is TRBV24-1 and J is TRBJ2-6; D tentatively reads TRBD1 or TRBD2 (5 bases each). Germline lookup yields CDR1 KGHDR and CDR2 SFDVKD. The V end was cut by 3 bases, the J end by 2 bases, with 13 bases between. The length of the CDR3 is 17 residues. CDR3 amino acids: CATSDARRGAGANVLTF. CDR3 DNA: TGTGCCACCAGTGATGCCCGAAGAGGGGCTGGGGCCAACGTCCTGACTTTC.

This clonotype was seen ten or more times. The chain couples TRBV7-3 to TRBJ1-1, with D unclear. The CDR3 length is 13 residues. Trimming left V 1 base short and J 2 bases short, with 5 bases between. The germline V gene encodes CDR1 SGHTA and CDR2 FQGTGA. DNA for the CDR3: TGTGCCAGCAGCTTAAAAACCAACACTGAAGCTTTCTTT. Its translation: CASSLKTNTEAFF. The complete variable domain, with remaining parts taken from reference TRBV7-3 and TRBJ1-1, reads GAGVSQTPSNKVTEKGKYVELRCDPISGHTALYWYRQSLGQGPEFLIYFQGTGAADDSGLPNDRFFAVRPEGSVSTLKIQRTERGDSAVYLCASSLKTNTEAFFGQGTRLTVV.

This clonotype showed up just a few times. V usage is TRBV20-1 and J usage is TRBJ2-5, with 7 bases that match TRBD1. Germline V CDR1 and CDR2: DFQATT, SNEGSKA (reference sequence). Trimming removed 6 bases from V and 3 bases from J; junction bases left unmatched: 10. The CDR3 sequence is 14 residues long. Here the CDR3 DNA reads TGCAGTGCGCTCGACCGGGACAGAAAAGAGACCCAGTACTTC. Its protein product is CSALDRDRKETQYF.

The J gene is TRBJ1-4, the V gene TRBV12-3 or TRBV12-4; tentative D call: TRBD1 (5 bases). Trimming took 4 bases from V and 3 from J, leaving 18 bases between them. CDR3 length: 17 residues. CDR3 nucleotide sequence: TGTGCCAGCAGTTCAGGAAGACTTATGGGGCCTAATGAAAAACTGTTTTTT. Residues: CASSSGRLMGPNEKLFF.

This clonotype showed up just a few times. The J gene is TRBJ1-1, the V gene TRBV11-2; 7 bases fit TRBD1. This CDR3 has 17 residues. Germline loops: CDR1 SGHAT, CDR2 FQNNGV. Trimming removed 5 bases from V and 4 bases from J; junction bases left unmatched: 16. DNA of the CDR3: TGTGCCAGCAGCCCGACTTGGGTAGGGGGCGCGCCCACTGAAGCTTTCTTT. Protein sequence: CASSPTWVGGAPTEAFF.

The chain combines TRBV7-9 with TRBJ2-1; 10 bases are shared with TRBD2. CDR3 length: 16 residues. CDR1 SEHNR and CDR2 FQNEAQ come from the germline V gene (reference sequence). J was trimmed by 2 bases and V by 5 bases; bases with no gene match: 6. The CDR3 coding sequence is TGTGCCAGCAGCCGAGGGACTAGCGAAGCCTACAATGAGCAGTTCTTC. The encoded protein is CASSRGTSEAYNEQFF.

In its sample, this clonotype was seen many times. The CDR3 DNA reads TGTGCCAGCAGTTTATCACAGGGGCGGGAAGACACCGGGGAGCTGTTTTTT. It codes for CASSLSQGREDTGELFF. V gene TRBV12-3 or TRBV12-4 combines with J gene TRBJ2-2, with D perhaps TRBD1 (7 bases). Trimming pared 2 bases from V and 3 bases from J, leaving 16 bases between. The CDR3 is 17 amino acids.

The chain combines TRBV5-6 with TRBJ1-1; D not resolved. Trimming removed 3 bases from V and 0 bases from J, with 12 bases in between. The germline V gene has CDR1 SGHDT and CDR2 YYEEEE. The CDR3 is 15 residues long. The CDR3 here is CASSSLPLLNTEAFF. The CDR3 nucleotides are TGTGCCAGCAGCTCTCTACCGCTTTTGAACACTGAAGCTTTCTTT. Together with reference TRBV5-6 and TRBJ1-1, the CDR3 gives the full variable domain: DAGVTQSPTHLIKTRGQQVTLRCSPKSGHDTVSWYQQALGQGPQFIFQYYEEEERQRGNFPDRFSGHQFPNYSSELNVNALLLGDSALYLCASSSLPLLNTEAFFGQGTRLTVV.

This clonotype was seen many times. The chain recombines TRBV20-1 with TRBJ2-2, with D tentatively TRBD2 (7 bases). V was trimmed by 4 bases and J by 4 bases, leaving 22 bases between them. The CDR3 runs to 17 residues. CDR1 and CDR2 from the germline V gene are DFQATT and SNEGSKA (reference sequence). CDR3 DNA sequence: TGCAGTGCTACCCGAGGAGGAGGGGGGGAGGGCACCGGGGAGCTGTTTTTT. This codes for CSATRGGGGEGTGELFF.

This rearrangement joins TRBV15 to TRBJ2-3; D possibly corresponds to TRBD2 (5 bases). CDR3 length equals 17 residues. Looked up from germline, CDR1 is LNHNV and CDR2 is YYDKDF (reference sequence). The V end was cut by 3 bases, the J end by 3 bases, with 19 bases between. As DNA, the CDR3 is TGTGCCACCAGCAGCCCCCGTGACCGGCGGAGGACAGATACGCAGTATTTT. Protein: CATSSPRDRRRTDTQYF.

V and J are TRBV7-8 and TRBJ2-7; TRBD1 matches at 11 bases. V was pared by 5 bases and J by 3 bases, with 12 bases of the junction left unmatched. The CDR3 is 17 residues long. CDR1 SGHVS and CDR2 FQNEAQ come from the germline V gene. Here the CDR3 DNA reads TGTGCCAGCAGCCCCCGCCGACCGGGACAGGGGGTCTACGAGCAGTACTTC. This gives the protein CASSPRRPGQGVYEQYF. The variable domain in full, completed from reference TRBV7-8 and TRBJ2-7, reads GAGVSQSPRYKVAKRGQDVALRCDPISGHVSLFWYQQALGQGPEFLTYFQNEAQLDKSGLPSDRFFAERPEGSVSTLKIQRTQQEDSAVYLCASSPRRPGQGVYEQYFGPGTRLTVT.